Listed below are T cell receptor beta chains from one sample, sequenced in a study of blood T cell repertoires in COVID-19. Generated by immunoSEQ multiplex PCR, the TCRdb table keeps only in-frame clones and is missing some. The sample consists of over 200,000 clones, approximately 90% of them appearing once. What was sequenced was peripheral blood. These receptors came from a young man with COVID-19, enrolled during active disease. Both conserved end residues are part of each CDR3. Each record gives: J gene, V gene, D gene, clone size, CDR3 DNA, CDR3 protein. A D gene is named only where the DNA matches it firmly. Clone sizes are given selectively: once, few, many, or a class where the clone is expanded.

>TRBJ2-1|TRBV28|TRBD2|-
TGTGCCAGCAGATCTAGCGGGATCTCCTACAATGAGCAGTTCTTC
CASRSSGISYNEQFF
>TRBJ1-1|TRBV25-1|-|-
TGTGCCAGCAGTGACTCGACAGCTCTGAGAAACACTGAAGCTTTCTTT
CASSDSTALRNTEAFF
>TRBJ2-7|TRBV4-1|-|-
TGCGCCAGCAGCCAAGAAGGGGGCAGCGGGCGCTCCTACGAGCAGTACTTC
CASSQEGGSGRSYEQYF
>TRBJ1-4|TRBV7-2|-|few
TGTGCCAGCAGCCAAAGCCGGAGTCAGGAAAAACTGTTTTTT
CASSQSRSQEKLFF
>TRBJ2-1|TRBV19|TRBD2|-
TGTGCCACCAGAAGGGGGACTAGCGGGAGAAATGAGCAGTTCTTC
CATRRGTSGRNEQFF
>TRBJ2-7|TRBV4-3|-|-
TGCGCCAGCAGCCAAGTCCTAGCCGCGACCTACGAGCAGTACTTC
CASSQVLAATYEQYF
>TRBJ2-7|TRBV18|TRBD2|-
TGTGCCAGCTCACCAAACGGGGGGATCGACGAGCAGTACTTC
CASSPNGGIDEQYF
>TRBJ2-4|TRBV19|-|-
TGTGCCAGTAGTAAGGGGCAGAGAAACAAAAACATTCAGTACTTC
CASSKGQRNKNIQYF
>TRBJ2-3|TRBV3-1/TRBV3-2|-|once
TGTGCCAGCAGCCAACGGCGGGCCACAGATACGCAGTATTTT
CASSQRRATDTQYF
>TRBJ2-5|TRBV4-2|-|-
TGTGCCAGCAGCCATTTCCCGGTCGCAGGGGAGTTACAAGAGACCCAGTACTTC
CASSHFPVAGELQETQYF
>TRBJ2-3|TRBV19|-|once
TGTGCCAGTAGTAATCGGGGCACAGATACGCAGTATTTT
CASSNRGTDTQYF
>TRBJ2-3|TRBV7-9|TRBD1|-
TGTGCCAGCAGCTCTACCGACAGGGCTAGCACAGATACGCAGTATTTT
CASSSTDRASTDTQYF
>TRBJ2-7|TRBV9|-|-
TGTGCCAGCAGCCCAGGGGGGACAAAAACCTACGAGCAGTACTTC
CASSPGGTKTYEQYF
>TRBJ2-7|TRBV5-1|-|few
TGCGCCAGCAGCGCGAAAGGGGCCGGAGCCTCCTACGAGCAGTACTTC
CASSAKGAGASYEQYF
>TRBJ1-2|TRBV7-9|-|-
TGTGCCAGCAGCTTATTGGGCACCAGCTATGGCTACACCTTC
CASSLLGTSYGYTF
>TRBJ2-1|TRBV21-1|-|-
TGTGCCAGCAGTCCCGGGACTAGCGGATACAATGAGCAGTTCTTC
CASSPGTSGYNEQFF
>TRBJ2-7|TRBV27|TRBD1|-
TGTGCCAGCTCCTTAGGGGGCGGCGAGCAGTACTTC
CASSLGGGEQYF
>TRBJ1-2|TRBV1|-|-
TGCACCAGCAGCCAAGATTGGCCCCCGGCGGTGCAGGGTTCCAATTATGGCTACACCTTC
CTSSQDWPPAVQGSNYGYTF
>TRBJ2-2|TRBV6-5|TRBD2|-
TGTGCCAGCAGTTACCGGACTAGCGGGGGTACCGGGGAGCTGTTTTTT
CASSYRTSGGTGELFF
>TRBJ1-1|TRBV5-1|TRBD1|-
TGCGCCAGCAGCTTGGTACAGGGGGCAAACACTGAAGCTTTCTTT
CASSLVQGANTEAFF
>TRBJ1-2|TRBV5-4|TRBD1|-
TGTGCCAGCAGCACCCGGGACAGGGGGCGTCTGAATGGCTACACCTTC
CASSTRDRGRLNGYTF
>TRBJ1-5|TRBV27|TRBD1|-
TGTGCCAGCAGTTTATCTTACAGGGGGCATACCAATCAGCCCCAGCATTTT
CASSLSYRGHTNQPQHF
>TRBJ2-7|TRBV20-1|TRBD1|-
TGCAGTGCCGGGCAGGGGGCGGTGCAGTACTTC
CSAGQGAVQYF
>TRBJ1-1|TRBV30|TRBD1|-
TGTGCCTGGATCGGTCAGGGGGCCGCTGAAGCTTTCTTT
CAWIGQGAAEAFF
>TRBJ1-2|TRBV7-9|TRBD1|-
TGTGCCAGCAGCTTAGCGGACAGGGGTTATGGCTACACCTTC
CASSLADRGYGYTF
>TRBJ2-1|TRBV9|-|-
TGTGCCAGCAGCCCACAGGGTCCTTTATACTACAATGAGCAGTTCTTC
CASSPQGPLYYNEQFF
>TRBJ2-1|TRBV6-4|TRBD1|-
TGTGCCAGCAGTACAGGGGCGGAGTACAATGAGCAGTTCTTC
CASSTGAEYNEQFF
>TRBJ1-5|TRBV19|-|-
TGTGCCAGTAGTTTATCCGGGCCCCGGGAACAGCCCCAGCATTTT
CASSLSGPREQPQHF
>TRBJ2-5|TRBV5-6|TRBD2|-
TGTGCCAGCAGCCCGGGGGGGGTAAGGGAAGAGACCCAGTACTTC
CASSPGGVREETQYF